The present T cell receptor beta chain was sequenced within a study of blood T cell repertoires in COVID-19. Study in general: The cDNA or gDNA used as material had been derived from T cells, B-cell-depleted T cells, or PBMCs.

As processed by the authors: Estimates of nucleated cell counts were drawn from the amplification of reference gene primers. The assay was immunoSEQ multiplex PCR, and TCRdb's table has in-frame clones only and misses some. V and J calls and clone size come straight from that table; D and trimming were deduced from the DNA. The sample holds 100,000 to 150,000 clones, around 86% seen once. There are 12 residues in the CDR3. V was cut by 3 bases and J by 3 bases, with 9 bases left in between. Germline CDR1 reads DFQATT; CDR2 reads SNEGSKA (reference sequence). The rearrangement links TRBV20-1 to TRBJ2-7; D remains unclear. The sequence was obtained from a woman aged 60 to 75 with active or convalescent COVID-19. Sequencing input: peripheral blood. The CDR3 coding sequence is TGCAGTGCTAGTATGCCGGGCTACGAGCAGTACTTC. Its translation is CSASMPGYEQYF.